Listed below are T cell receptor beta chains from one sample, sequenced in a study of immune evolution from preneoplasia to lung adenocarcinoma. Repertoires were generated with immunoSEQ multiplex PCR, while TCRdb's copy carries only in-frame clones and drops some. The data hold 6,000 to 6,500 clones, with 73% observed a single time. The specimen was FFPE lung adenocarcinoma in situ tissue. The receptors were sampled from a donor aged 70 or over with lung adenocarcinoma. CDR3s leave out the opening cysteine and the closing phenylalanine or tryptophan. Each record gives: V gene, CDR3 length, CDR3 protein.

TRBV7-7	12	ASSLVGNGETQY
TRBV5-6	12	ASSLKGDGETQY
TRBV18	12	ASSPVPAGETQY
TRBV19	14	ASSMVGVSSGNTIY
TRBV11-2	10	ASSLNQETQY
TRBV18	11	ASSPVRRHEQF
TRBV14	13	ASSQDPGRRTEAF
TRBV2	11	ASRYGTNYGYT
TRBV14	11	ASSQLATDTQY
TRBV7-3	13	ASSVDGSNTGELF
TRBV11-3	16	ASSFGLAGFRSTGELF
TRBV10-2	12	ASSERGGLYEQY
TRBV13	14	ASSRGTGRVDTEAF
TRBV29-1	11	SAGGQGYNEQF
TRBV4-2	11	ASSQNRDQPQH
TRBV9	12	ASSVAGGQETQY
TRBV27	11	ASRGTPNTEAF
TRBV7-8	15	ASSYSLTGGLTYEQY
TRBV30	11	AWSVFSGGEAF
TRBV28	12	ASSLVQENTEAF
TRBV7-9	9	ASRSSETQY
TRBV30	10	ASQGRNEKLF
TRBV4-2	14	ASSQGASGAQETQY
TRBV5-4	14	ASSLWVAGSYGELF
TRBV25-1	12	ASRPSGQYNEQF
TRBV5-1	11	ASSLNRGDGYT
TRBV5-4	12	ASSLPGTQETQY
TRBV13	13	ASSLGWDRGPQLF
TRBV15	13	ATSRMGPSGNTIY